This note documents a single TCR beta chain sequence. The antigen is not known. These data are taken from a study of PD-1 blockade in mismatch repair-deficient tumors. Findings of the study overall: Tumor-resident clones, often absent from pretreatment blood, expanded after pembrolizumab and then contracted.

Mismatch repair deficiency was confirmed in all patients, by PCR or immunohistochemistry. A few pembrolizumab responders had their TCRs sequenced. The repertoire was sequenced with immunoSEQ multiplex PCR; TCRdb's copy has only in-frame clones and lacks some. Of some 51,000 clones listed, over 75% are singletons. From germline, CDR1 is SGDLS and CDR2 YYNGEE. V was cut by 0 bases and J by 0 bases, with 10 bases left in between. The CDR3 runs 16 residues. The receptor was derived from an adult with mismatch repair-deficient cancer. Source: peripheral blood, taken roughly 21 weeks after starting pembrolizumab. V gene TRBV9 combines with J gene TRBJ1-3; D gene uncertain. The CDR3 region is CASSVVYRSSGNTIYF. The CDR3 DNA reads as TGTGCCAGCAGCGTAGTATACAGAAGCTCTGGAAACACCATATATTTT.